These 29 T cell receptor beta chains originate from one sample sequenced in a study of T-cell memory formation after mild COVID-19. TCRdb recomputed calls from the 5' RACE reads with MiXCR, one row per CDR3 protein. Of roughly 340,000 distinct CDR3 sequences detected, more than 15% appear once; the ten largest clones hold approximately 20%. The sample was PBMCs or a T cell subset sorted from them (not recorded which). The source is a man aged 18 to 30 who had mild COVID-19 (a few samples of this study predate the infection). Cell type and time point are not known.

The V and J genes are TRBV7-8 and TRBJ1-1; D uncertain. Trimming stripped 1 base from V and 9 bases from J, with 15 bases between. Germline V gene sequence: CDR1 SGHVS, CDR2 FQNEAQ. The CDR3 runs 14 residues. CDR3 amino acids: CASSLVRDPNKAFF. The CDR3 DNA reads as TGTGCCAGCAGCTTAGTAAGGGATCCCAATAAAGCTTTCTTT.

This clonotype was picked up one time. The rearrangement joins TRBV6-2 or TRBV6-3 to TRBJ1-4; 8 bases map to TRBD1. The CDR3 covers 14 residues. V shed 2 bases and J 11 bases; nucleotides not matched to a gene: 7. Germline values: CDR1 MNHEY, CDR2 SVGEGT. DNA of the CDR3: TGTGCCAGCAGTTACGGCGGACAGGGAGGGAAACTGTTTTTT. Residues: CASSYGGQGGKLFF.

The table lists this clonotype with a few counts. The J gene is TRBJ2-7, the V gene TRBV4-3; 8 positions agree with TRBD2. Germline V CDR1 and CDR2: LGHNA, YSLEER. V lost 1 base to trimming and J lost 5 bases; unmatched junction nucleotides: 13. The CDR3 consists of 17 residues. CDR3 protein: CASSQGPGTRRTDEQYF. CDR3 nucleotides: TGCGCCAGCAGCCAAGGCCCCGGGACTAGGAGGACCGACGAGCAGTACTTC.

This clonotype was counted a few times. This chain joins TRBV12-3 or TRBV12-4 and TRBJ1-5; TRBD1 is a possible D gene (5 bases). V was clipped by 5 bases and J by 4 bases, with 18 bases between them. The CDR3 is 16 residues long. The CDR3, as DNA: TGTGCCAGCAGTGAACAGGAAAGGGGTACAAATCAGCCCCAGCATTTT. Protein: CASSEQERGTNQPQHF.

A few counts support this clonotype. The V call is TRBV2, the J call TRBJ2-7; D ambiguous. The V end lost 6 bases, the J end lost 3 bases, and 15 bases lay between the germline ends. There are 14 residues in the CDR3. The germline V gene encodes CDR1 SNHLY and CDR2 FYNNEI. Here the CDR3 reads CASRREGNVYEQYF. CDR3 nucleotide sequence: TGTGCCAGCAGACGAGAAGGTAACGTCTACGAGCAGTACTTC.

In this sample, this clonotype turned up a few times. This chain joins TRBV5-6 and TRBJ2-1; tentatively, D is TRBD1 or TRBD2 (5 bases each). Germline CDR1 reads SGHDT; CDR2 reads YYEEEE. The ends were cut back, 0 bases at V and 6 bases at J, with 16 bases in the middle. The length of the CDR3 is 16 residues. The CDR3 DNA reads as TGTGCCAGCAGCTTGGGGCCGGGACGTATGATCAATGAGCAGTTCTTC. Amino acid sequence: CASSLGPGRMINEQFF.

This clonotype appeared a few times. The V gene is TRBV18, the J gene TRBJ2-7, with D unresolved. V was trimmed by 3 bases and J by 2 bases, leaving 8 bases between them. CDR3 length: 13 amino acids. CDR1 KGHSH and CDR2 LQKENI come from the germline V gene. In DNA form, the CDR3 reads TGTGCCAGCTCACCCAGATCCACCTACGAGCAGTACTTC. Its protein is CASSPRSTYEQYF.

This clonotype was recorded a few times. The chain is built from TRBV28 and TRBJ2-7, with TRBD1 matching over 11 bases. Germline assignment: CDR1 MDHEN and CDR2 SYDVKM. Trimming cost V 6 bases and J 6 bases; bases outside gene matches: 7. The CDR3 is made up of 14 amino acids. CDR3 residues: CASSPGQGAVEQYV. CDR3 sequence (DNA): TGTGCCAGCAGCCCCGGACAGGGGGCGGTCGAGCAGTACGTC.

The chain is built from TRBV12-3 or TRBV12-4 and TRBJ1-1; no clear D. The V gene lost 5 bases and the J gene lost 3 bases, with 10 bases spanning the gap. This CDR3 spans 13 amino acids. CDR3 region: CASSPNTDTEAFF. In DNA, the CDR3 is TGTGCCAGCAGTCCGAACACGGACACTGAAGCTTTCTTT.

V gene TRBV5-1 combines with J gene TRBJ2-5; D call uncertain. V lost 2 bases and J 0 bases, leaving 8 bases between the germline ends. Germline lookup yields CDR1 SGHRS and CDR2 YFSETQ. The CDR3 extends over 14 amino acids. The CDR3 nucleotides are TGCGCCAGCAGCTTATTGGCCGACCAAGAGACCCAGTACTTC. This codes for CASSLLADQETQYF.

The CDR3 spells CASSFPGTFYGYTF. In DNA form, the CDR3 reads TGTGCCAGCAGCTTCCCGGGAACATTCTATGGCTACACCTTC. The chain employs TRBV5-6 and TRBJ1-2; D uncertain. With 2 bases removed from V and 4 bases from J, the gap between germline ends came to 12 bases. Germline values: CDR1 SGHDT, CDR2 YYEEEE. This CDR3 contains 14 residues.

The chain recombines TRBV7-2 with TRBJ1-5; D is unresolved. Germline V gene lookup returns CDR1 SGHTA and CDR2 FQGNSA. Deletions cut 1 base from V and 6 bases from J, with 7 bases between. This CDR3 has 13 residues. CDR3 in DNA: TGTGCCAGCAGCTTAGGAGAGCTTCAGCCCCAGCATTTT. Protein sequence: CASSLGELQPQHF.

The chain joins TRBV5-1 to TRBJ1-5, with D uncertain. CDR3 length: 12 residues. Germline CDR1 reads SGHRS; CDR2 reads YFSETQ. Trimming shortened V by 5 bases and J by 7 bases, and 10 bases separated the two germline ends. The CDR3 DNA reads as TGCGCCAGCAGGGACGAAGGGCAGCCCCAGCATTTT. It translates to CASRDEGQPQHF.

A few counts support this clonotype. J is TRBJ1-5 and V is TRBV20-1; D uncertain. V dropped 4 bases and J dropped 7 bases, with 11 bases sitting between them. CDR1 is DFQATT and CDR2 is SNEGSKA in the germline V gene (reference sequence). This CDR3 comprises 12 residues. In nucleotides, the CDR3 is TGCAGTGCTAAACGTCAGGACCAGCCCCAGCATTTT. Its translation is CSAKRQDQPQHF.

This clonotype was observed once. This rearrangement joins TRBV18 to TRBJ1-3; D not resolved. The CDR3 spans 13 residues. From germline, CDR1 is KGHSH and CDR2 LQKENI. Trimming cost V 3 bases and J 1 base, with 4 bases left between them. The CDR3 protein is CASSPLSGNTIYF. The CDR3 nucleotides are TGTGCCAGCTCACCGTTGTCTGGAAACACCATATATTTT.

CDR3: CASSQGDSLNTEAFF. The CDR3, as DNA: TGCGCCAGCAGCCAAGGGGACAGCCTGAACACTGAAGCTTTCTTT. The chain uses TRBV4-3 and TRBJ1-1; TRBD1 matches at 7 bases. The CDR3 has 15 amino acids. The V and J ends lost 1 base and 0 bases, in that order; junction bases with no gene match: 2. CDR1 and CDR2 from the germline V gene are LGHNA and YSLEER.

The rearrangement joins TRBV28 to TRBJ1-5, with D possibly matching TRBD1 (5 bases). Germline V gene sequence: CDR1 MDHEN, CDR2 SYDVKM. V lost 7 bases and J lost 4, with 23 bases in between. This CDR3 contains 17 residues. The CDR3: CASNQAAASGTNQPQHF. As DNA, the CDR3 is TGTGCCAGCAATCAAGCTGCGGCAAGCGGGACGAATCAGCCCCAGCATTTT.

This clonotype was recorded a few times. Its ends do not fully match the called genes, so a read error is possible. The V and J genes are TRBV3-1 and TRBJ2-1; D gene unclear. The germline gives CDR1 LGHDT, CDR2 YNNKEL (reference sequence). This CDR3 spans 12 amino acids. CDR3 residues: CASSQETTDTIF. DNA for the CDR3: TGTGCCAGCAGCCAAGAAACCACCGACACGATCTTC.

The chain carries TRBV6-5 and TRBJ1-1; D unresolved. With 6 bases removed from V and 5 bases from J, the gap between germline ends came to 13 bases. The CDR3 length is 13 residues. Germline loops: CDR1 MNHEY, CDR2 SVGAGI. The CDR3 region has the DNA TGTGCCAGCAGCAGACCCGCGGGGACTGAAGCTTTCTTT. Translating it yields CASSRPAGTEAFF.

This clonotype was observed at least ten times. The V gene is TRBV5-1, the J gene TRBJ2-2; perhaps TRBD1 as D (6 bases). The length of the CDR3 is 16 residues. From germline, CDR1 is SGHRS and CDR2 YFSETQ. Trimming removed 1 base from V and 3 bases from J, with 13 bases in between. DNA for the CDR3: TGCGCCAGCAGCTTGCGATTTCCAGGGGACACCGGGGAGCTGTTTTTT. It encodes CASSLRFPGDTGELFF.

This clonotype was found many times. This chain links TRBV5-1 with TRBJ2-7; 8 bases align to TRBD1. This CDR3 is built from 14 residues. Germline V gives CDR1 SGHRS, CDR2 YFSETQ. Trimming took 0 bases from V and 3 from J; bases not matched to a gene: 2. Written as DNA, the CDR3 is TGCGCCAGCAGCTTGGGGGGACAGGTCTACGAGCAGTACTTC. This gives the protein CASSLGGQVYEQYF.

This chain uses TRBV20-1 with TRBJ2-1, with D maybe TRBD2 (5 bases). The CDR3 loop spans 15 amino acids. Germline V gene sequence: CDR1 DFQATT, CDR2 SNEGSKA (reference sequence). Trimming shortened V by 6 bases and J by 5 bases, and 20 bases separated the two germline ends. The CDR3 sequence: CSALDFHYANNEQFF. CDR3 coding DNA: TGCAGTGCCTTGGACTTTCACTACGCCAACAATGAGCAGTTCTTC.

This chain links TRBV7-9 with TRBJ2-5, with a weak D call TRBD2 (5 bases). This CDR3 is built from 14 residues. Trimming cost V 4 bases and J 5 bases, with 14 bases left between them. Germline V gene lookup returns CDR1 SEHNR and CDR2 FQNEAQ (reference sequence). CDR3 loop: CASSSPSSGETQYF. CDR3 nucleotide sequence: TGTGCCAGCAGCTCCCCGTCCTCGGGGGAGACCCAGTACTTC.

The chain combines TRBV5-6 with TRBJ1-2; no clear D gene. The germline V and J ends were trimmed by 4 bases and 1 base, with 11 bases remaining between them. CDR3 size: 14 residues. Germline loops: CDR1 SGHDT, CDR2 YYEEEE. The CDR3 region has the DNA TGTGCCAGCAGCCCCCTTTGGGGTAACTATGGCTACACCTTC. Its translation: CASSPLWGNYGYTF.

This clonotype turned up a few times. The CDR3 nucleotides are TGTGCCAGCTCAATCCCCGGGGGGAGTGAGCAGTTCTTC. It translates to CASSIPGGSEQFF. The rearrangement uses TRBV18 and TRBJ2-1; 7 bases agree with TRBD2. Germline CDR1 reads KGHSH; CDR2 reads LQKENI. Trimming at V came to 5 bases and at J to 9 bases, leaving 7 bases not matched to a gene. This CDR3 has 13 residues.

The chain joins TRBV5-1 to TRBJ2-3; possible D gene TRBD2, 7 bases. Germline-derived CDR1 and CDR2 are SGHRS and YFSETQ. Trimming took off 5 bases at V and 1 base at J, with 20 bases between the two ends. The CDR3 contains 17 residues. The CDR3 loop reads CASRPLGGPVGTDTQYF. CDR3 sequence (DNA): TGCGCCAGCAGGCCACTGGGGGGGCCCGTTGGCACAGATACGCAGTATTTT.

In its sample, this clonotype was seen a few times. V is TRBV7-3 and J is TRBJ2-2; 13 bases agree with TRBD2. J gave up 2 bases and V 5 bases, and 5 bases lay outside the gene matches. CDR3 size: 17 residues. Germline V gene sequence: CDR1 SGHTA, CDR2 FQGTGA. In DNA, the CDR3 is TGTGCCAGCAGCCCAAGACTAGCGGGGGGTAACACCGGGGAGCTGTTTTTT. As protein: CASSPRLAGGNTGELFF.

The sample holds a few counts of this clonotype. The rearrangement joins TRBV20-1 to TRBJ2-7; TRBD1 agrees at 11 bases. Germline trimming cut 5 bases from V and 3 bases from J; bases unmatched to any gene: 6. The CDR3 covers 14 residues. The germline V gene has CDR1 DFQATT and CDR2 SNEGSKA (reference sequence). The CDR3 DNA sequence: TGCAGTGCTCGTGGGACAGGGGGGTTCTACGAGCAGTACTTC. As protein: CSARGTGGFYEQYF.

The chain uses TRBV5-5 and TRBJ1-2; D is ambiguous. The CDR3 loop spans 15 amino acids. Trimming removed 4 bases at V and 4 bases at J, with 17 bases between. CDR1 is SGHKS, CDR2 YYEKEE, per germline (reference sequence). This CDR3 reads CASSASGLDPYGYTF. CDR3 DNA: TGTGCCAGCAGCGCATCCGGACTCGATCCCTATGGCTACACCTTC.